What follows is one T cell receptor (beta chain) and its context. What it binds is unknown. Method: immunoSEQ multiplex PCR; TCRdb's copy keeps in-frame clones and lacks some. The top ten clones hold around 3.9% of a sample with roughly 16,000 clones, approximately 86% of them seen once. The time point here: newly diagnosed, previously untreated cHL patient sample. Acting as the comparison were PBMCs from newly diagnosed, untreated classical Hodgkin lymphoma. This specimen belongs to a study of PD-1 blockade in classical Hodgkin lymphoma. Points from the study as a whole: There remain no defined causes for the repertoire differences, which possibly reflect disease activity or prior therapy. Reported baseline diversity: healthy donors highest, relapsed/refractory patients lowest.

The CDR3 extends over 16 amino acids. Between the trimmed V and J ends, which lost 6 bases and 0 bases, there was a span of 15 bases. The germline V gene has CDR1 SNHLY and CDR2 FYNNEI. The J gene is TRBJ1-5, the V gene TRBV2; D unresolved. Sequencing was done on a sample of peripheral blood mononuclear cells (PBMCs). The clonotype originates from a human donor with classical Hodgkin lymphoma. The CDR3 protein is CASSDIRSISNQPQHF. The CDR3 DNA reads TGTGCCAGCAGCGACATCCGATCAATTAGCAATCAGCCCCAGCATTTT. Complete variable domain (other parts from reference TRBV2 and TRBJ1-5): EPEVTQTPSHQVTQMGQEVILRCVPISNHLYFYWYRQILGQKVEFLVSFYNNEISEKSEIFDDQFSVERPDGSNFTLKIRSTKLEDSAMYFCASSDIRSISNQPQHFGDGTRLSIL.